The next 16 T cell receptor beta chains were all read from a single sample in a study of spatial heterogeneity in lung cancer. TCRdb re-analysed the 5' RACE reads in MiXCR, keeping a single row per CDR3 protein. The sample shows around 110,000 distinct CDR3 sequences, more than 10% of them seen only once. Time point given: blood at routine non-recurrence follow-up after resection. Unsorted whole RNA of tumor, nontumor lung or frozen PBMC was sequenced. The specimen comprised PBMCs, sampled at follow-up. Source of these receptors: a male donor with early-stage non-small cell lung cancer.

Many counts were recorded for this clonotype. The J gene is TRBJ2-7, the V gene TRBV28; 7 bases map to TRBD2. The CDR3 has 11 amino acids. Germline V lookup: CDR1 MDHEN, CDR2 SYDVKM. The trim removed 3 bases at V and 11 bases at J, leaving 4 bases unmatched. CDR3 nucleotide sequence: TGTGCCAGCAGTTTGGGACTACAGGAGTACTTC. This codes for CASSLGLQEYF.

The chain recombines TRBV7-9 with TRBJ1-2; possible D gene TRBD1, 6 bases. V was clipped by 2 bases and J by 6 bases, with 13 bases between them. Germline V gene data show CDR1 as SEHNR and CDR2 as FQNEAQ (reference sequence). The CDR3 extends over 14 amino acids. The CDR3 DNA reads TGTGCCAGCAGCTTATACAGGGATAGGAATGGCTACACCTTC. Its translation: CASSLYRDRNGYTF.

The J gene is TRBJ1-3, the V gene TRBV6-6; TRBD1 matches at 7 bases. Losses at the gene ends were 6 bases for V and 0 bases for J; bases not matched to a gene: 5. CDR3 length: 15 amino acids. Per the germline V gene, CDR1 is MNHNY and CDR2 is SVGAGI (reference sequence). The chain's CDR3 is CASRGQSDSGNTIYF. In DNA, the CDR3 is TGTGCCAGCAGGGGACAGTCAGACTCTGGAAACACCATATATTTT.

V gene TRBV29-1 combines with J gene TRBJ2-5; TRBD1 is a possible D gene (5 bases). The germline CDR1 and CDR2 sequences are SQVTM and ANQGSEA. The CDR3 sequence is 13 residues long. Between the trimmed V and J ends, which lost 4 bases and 5 bases, there was a span of 14 bases. The CDR3, as DNA: TGCAGCGTTGGCACCAGGGTATTGGAGACCCAGTACTTC. It yields the protein CSVGTRVLETQYF.

This clonotype was observed a handful of times. V gene TRBV6-2 or TRBV6-3 combines with J gene TRBJ1-1; 8 bases align to TRBD1. The germline CDR1 and CDR2 sequences are MNHEY and SVGEGT. This CDR3 is built from 13 residues. Losses at the gene ends were 8 bases for V and 5 bases for J; bases not matched to a gene: 7. The CDR3 is CASWGQARTEAFF. CDR3 DNA: TGTGCCAGCTGGGGACAGGCAAGGACTGAAGCTTTCTTT.

This clonotype has at least ten counts. The chain links TRBV20-1 to TRBJ1-2; TRBD1 aligns across 9 bases. The CDR3 covers 15 residues. J was trimmed by 8 bases and V by 0 bases; bases with no gene match: 10. CDR1 is DFQATT, CDR2 SNEGSKA, per germline (reference sequence). DNA for the CDR3: TGCAGTGCTAGAGATCTCGGACAGGGGCTAAGAGGCTACACCTTC. It yields the protein CSARDLGQGLRGYTF.

The sample holds many counts of this clonotype. The chain combines TRBV6-2 or TRBV6-3 with TRBJ1-1, with D unresolved. Germline V lookup: CDR1 MNHEY, CDR2 SVGEGT. Trimming stripped 6 bases from V and 6 bases from J, with 11 bases between. The CDR3 is 12 residues long. The chain's CDR3 is CASSRWRAEAFF. The DNA for the CDR3 is TGTGCCAGCAGCCGTTGGAGGGCTGAAGCTTTCTTT.

This clonotype showed up just a few times. V gene TRBV20-1 combines with J gene TRBJ1-2; weak D call: TRBD1 (6 bases). The CDR3 sequence is 12 residues long. V lost 3 bases and J lost 9, with 14 bases in between. The V gene's germline CDR1 is DFQATT and CDR2 SNEGSKA (reference sequence). Here the CDR3 reads CSASPNRESYTF. Here the CDR3 DNA reads TGCAGTGCTAGCCCCAACAGGGAGAGCTACACCTTC.

This clonotype was detected ten times or more. The chain employs TRBV6-5 and TRBJ2-7; D is ambiguous. The CDR3 sequence is 13 residues long. The ends were cut back, 0 bases at V and 6 bases at J, with 9 bases in the middle. Germline lookup yields CDR1 MNHEY and CDR2 SVGAGI. This CDR3 reads CASSYSAWGEQYF. CDR3 bases: TGTGCCAGCAGTTACTCGGCCTGGGGCGAGCAGTACTTC.

This clonotype was observed at least ten times. The chain links TRBV6-5 to TRBJ1-1; D ambiguous. CDR1 is MNHEY, CDR2 SVGAGI, per germline. The CDR3 extends over 11 amino acids. Deletions cut 6 bases from V and 4 bases from J, with 6 bases between. As DNA, the CDR3 is TGTGCCAGCAGGGAGGGCACTGAAGCTTTCTTT. Translation gives CASREGTEAFF.

This chain joins TRBV27 and TRBJ2-2; 7 positions agree with TRBD1. This CDR3 has 16 amino acids. CDR1 and CDR2 (germline): MNHEY, SMNVEV (reference sequence). V gave up 5 bases and J gave up 4 bases; unmatched junction bases: 10. The CDR3 region is CASSRRGGTGTGELFF. The CDR3 DNA is TGTGCCAGCAGTCGAAGAGGGGGCACGGGCACCGGGGAGCTGTTTTTT.

This clonotype has more than one count but fewer than ten. This chain connects TRBV14 to TRBJ2-5; D is ambiguous. V lost 0 bases to trimming and J lost 4 bases, with 9 bases between them. The germline V gene encodes CDR1 SGHDN and CDR2 FVKESK. The CDR3 has 14 residues. CDR3 sequence reads: CASSQEIWAETQYF. The CDR3 DNA is TGTGCCAGCAGCCAAGAGATATGGGCAGAGACCCAGTACTTC.

This clonotype was counted at least ten times. This rearrangement joins TRBV5-1 to TRBJ2-2; D is undetermined. V was shortened by 6 bases and J by 1 base, with 7 bases between the two germline ends. Germline V gene sequence: CDR1 SGHRS, CDR2 YFSETQ. The CDR3 totals 13 residues. In nucleotides, the CDR3 is TGCGCCAGCAACTCAGGGAACACCGGGGAGCTGTTTTTT. It is translated as CASNSGNTGELFF.

This chain links TRBV9 with TRBJ2-7, with 12 bases identical to TRBD2. The J segment lost 3 bases and the V segment lost 4 bases, leaving 5 bases of the junction unmatched. CDR3 length equals 15 residues. CDR1 and CDR2 from the germline V gene are SGDLS and YYNGEE. This CDR3 reads CASSPTSGGLYEQYF. The DNA for the CDR3 is TGTGCCAGCAGCCCAACTAGCGGGGGGCTCTACGAGCAGTACTTC.

This rearrangement joins TRBV4-3 to TRBJ1-1; D is undetermined. Per germline, CDR1 LGHNA and CDR2 YSLEER. This CDR3 region has 13 residues. V dropped 4 bases and J dropped 2 bases, with 8 bases sitting between them. The CDR3 protein is CASSPSVNTEAFF. Here the CDR3 DNA reads TGCGCCAGCAGCCCATCTGTTAACACTGAAGCTTTCTTT.

The table lists this clonotype with a few counts. This chain uses TRBV27 with TRBJ2-7; no clear D gene. The germline gives CDR1 MNHEY, CDR2 SMNVEV (reference sequence). The V end was cut by 5 bases, the J end by 6 bases, with 5 bases between. The CDR3 is made up of 10 amino acids. DNA of the CDR3: TGTGCCAGCAGTCCCCTCGAGCAGTACTTC. As protein: CASSPLEQYF.